The 12 T cell receptor beta chains below all came from one sample that was sequenced in a study of T-cell reconstitution after alpha-beta-depleted transplantation in children. It was with unique molecular identifiers that the TCRbeta library was prepared. One entry per CDR3 protein, called by TCRdb with MiXCR from the PCR reads. The data show roughly 180,000 distinct CDR3 sequences, with more than 14% seen just once and roughly an eighth held by the top ten. The specimen comprised PBMCs from the stem cell graft donor, sampled from the stem cell graft. Source of these receptors: a human donor who donated a stem cell graft to a child with acute lymphoblastic leukemia.

This clonotype was detected ten times or more. CDR3 sequence: CAISFEQYF. Written as DNA, the CDR3 is TGTGCCATCAGTTTCGAGCAGTACTTC. The chain carries TRBV10-3 and TRBJ2-7, with unresolved D. Germline V gene sequence: CDR1 ENHRY, CDR2 SYGVKD. The CDR3 totals 9 residues. V shed 5 bases and J shed 6 bases, with 2 bases lying between them.

This clonotype was counted many times. The gene calls are TRBV5-1 and TRBJ2-7, with D perhaps assigned TRBD1 or TRBD2 (5 bases each). Germline CDR1 is SGHRS and CDR2 is YFSETQ. The CDR3 sequence is 12 residues long. V shed 4 bases and J shed 13 bases, with 18 bases lying between them. CDR3 sequence: CASSETEGRSYF. CDR3 DNA sequence: TGCGCCAGCAGCGAGACTGAGGGGCGCAGCTACTTC.

This clonotype was detected ten times or more. Sequence at one end of the junction differs from germline and may be a read error. V gene TRBV20-1 combines with J gene TRBJ2-3; TRBD2 is a possible D gene (5 bases). The germline CDR1 and CDR2 sequences are DFQATT and SNEGSKA (reference sequence). The CDR3 spans 17 residues. This chain's CDR3 is CSARSHWEADNTDTQYF. The DNA of the CDR3 is TGCAGTGCTAGGTCCCATTGGGAAGCGGATAACACAGATACGCAGTACTTT.

This clonotype was found many times. J is TRBJ1-5 and V is TRBV10-2, with D uncertain. The CDR3 spans 14 residues. V was trimmed by 4 bases and J by 2 bases, leaving 9 bases between them. Germline assignment: CDR1 WSHSY and CDR2 SAAADI. The CDR3: CASSVRGRNQPQHF. Here the CDR3 DNA reads TGCGCCAGCAGTGTTCGGGGTCGCAATCAGCCCCAGCATTTT.

This clonotype was observed many times. The chain has TRBV12-3 or TRBV12-4 and TRBJ2-1; 8 bases line up with TRBD2. V trimming: 3 bases; J trimming: 2 bases; junction bases outside the gene matches: 6. The CDR3 consists of 16 residues. CDR3 residues: CASSFRGGPTYNEQFF. The CDR3 DNA sequence: TGTGCCAGCAGTTTTCGGGGGGGACCGACCTACAATGAGCAGTTCTTC.

This clonotype turned up a few times. The rearrangement links TRBV5-1 to TRBJ2-2, with TRBD2 matching over 7 bases. Germline CDR1 SGHRS, CDR2 YFSETQ. The trim removed 2 bases at V and 7 bases at J, leaving 5 bases unmatched. This CDR3 comprises 14 residues. DNA for the CDR3: TGCGCCAGCAGCTTCAGCGGGGAAAGCGGGGAGCTGTTTTTT. It specifies CASSFSGESGELFF.

This clonotype was detected many times. The chain couples TRBV12-3 or TRBV12-4 to TRBJ2-2, with a weak D call TRBD1 (5 bases). The CDR3 loop spans 16 amino acids. V lost 6 bases, J lost 1 base, and 15 bases lay in between. CDR3 sequence reads: CASSPGAQVNTGELFF. CDR3 bases: TGTGCCAGCAGCCCTGGGGCACAGGTGAACACCGGGGAGCTGTTTTTT.

The sample holds many counts of this clonotype. The CDR3 sequence is CAIRGTANTYEQYF. In DNA form, the CDR3 reads TGTGCCATCAGAGGGACAGCCAATACCTACGAGCAGTACTTC. The genes are TRBV10-3 and TRBJ2-7; 7 bases map to TRBD1. J lost 2 bases, V lost 6 bases, and 7 bases had no gene match. This CDR3 has 14 amino acids. Germline V gene data show CDR1 as ENHRY and CDR2 as SYGVKD.

This clonotype was seen repeatedly, ten times or more. The rearrangement uses TRBV10-3 and TRBJ1-5, with TRBD1 as a possible D gene (5 bases). The CDR3 loop spans 17 amino acids. The V and J ends lost 2 bases and 2 bases respectively, with 16 bases between them. CDR1 and CDR2 from the germline V gene are ENHRY and SYGVKD. The CDR3, as DNA: TGTGCCATCAGTGAGGCAGGGACCACGGCGGGCAATCAGCCCCAGCATTTT. Its translation is CAISEAGTTAGNQPQHF.

This clonotype was recorded only once. The chain uses TRBV19 and TRBJ1-6; D remains unclear. Trimming pared 10 bases from V and 6 bases from J, leaving 13 bases between. The length of the CDR3 is 13 residues. Germline V CDR1 and CDR2: LNHDA, SQIVND (reference sequence). The CDR3 DNA sequence: TGTGCCACCAAACCGACTGCTAATTCACCCCTCCACTTT. Translating it yields CATKPTANSPLHF.

This clonotype was recorded only once. Just one base apart from a much larger clone, this may be a read error. The chain is built from TRBV10-3 and TRBJ1-4; D is unclear. The CDR3 has 17 residues. Germline V lookup: CDR1 ENHRY, CDR2 SYGVKD. The CDR3 loop reads CATSHPNARFFDEKLFF. CDR3 coding DNA: TGTGCCACCAGTCATCCCAACGCACGGTTTTTTGATGAAAAACTGTTTTTT.

This clonotype has more than one count but fewer than ten. The chain combines TRBV7-6 with TRBJ2-2, with 12 bases fitting TRBD2. V lost 5 bases to trimming and J lost 2 bases; unmatched junction nucleotides: 6. The CDR3 length is 17 residues. Germline CDR1 and CDR2: SGHVS and FNYEAQ. The CDR3 DNA sequence: TGTGCCAGCAGCCCCAGGACTAGCGGGGAAAACACCGGGGAGCTGTTTTTT. Protein product: CASSPRTSGENTGELFF.